Listed below are T cell receptor beta chains from one sample, sequenced in a study of blood T cell repertoires in COVID-19. Assay: immunoSEQ multiplex PCR; the TCRdb copy retains only in-frame clones and omits some. The sample shows 95,000 to 110,000 clones, 87% of them seen only once. Source material: peripheral blood. Source of these receptors: a man aged 50-59 years in a cohort sampled during active COVID-19. The CDR3 runs from the conserved cysteine through the conserved F or W. The D gene is left open where the match is weak. Size tells how often a clone was seen (once, few, many) or the class of an expanded clone, and some rows leave it out.

j_call clone_size d_call v_call cdr3_aa cdr3_nt
TRBJ1-5 NA TRBD1 TRBV18 CASSPRDRGAQPQHF TGTGCCAGCTCACCCCGGGACAGGGGTGCCCAGCCCCAGCATTTT
TRBJ2-7 NA TRBD1 TRBV18 CASSPYRGTGLIYEQYF TGTGCCAGCTCACCTTATCGCGGGACAGGGCTCATCTACGAGCAGTACTTC
TRBJ2-5 NA TRBD2 TRBV11-3 CASSPRGGETQYF TGTGCCAGCAGCCCTCGGGGAGGGGAGACCCAGTACTTC
TRBJ2-7 NA TRBD2 TRBV6-2/TRBV6-3 CASSYERGKHEQYF TGTGCCAGCAGTTACGAGCGGGGGAAACACGAGCAGTACTTC
TRBJ2-5 NA NA TRBV5-1 CASSFGQLQETQYF TGCGCCAGCAGCTTCGGACAGCTCCAAGAGACCCAGTACTTC
TRBJ2-1 NA TRBD1 TRBV28 CASGRTGTALQFF TGTGCCAGCGGGCGGACAGGGACCGCTCTGCAGTTCTTC
TRBJ2-3 NA TRBD2 TRBV7-8 CASSSIAGGEDTQYF TGTGCCAGCAGCTCGATAGCGGGGGGCGAAGATACGCAGTATTTT
TRBJ2-1 NA NA TRBV6-4 CASLWGPSYNEQFF TGTGCCAGCTTATGGGGGCCTTCCTACAATGAGCAGTTCTTC
TRBJ2-5 NA NA TRBV14 CANSLRGREYQETQYF TGTGCCAACTCACTCCGAGGACGGGAGTACCAAGAGACCCAGTACTTC
TRBJ2-3 NA TRBD1 TRBV25-1 CASSSTGEATDTQYF TGTGCCAGCAGCTCGACAGGGGAAGCAACAGATACGCAGTATTTT
TRBJ2-2 NA NA TRBV18 CASSPQVGVNTGELFF TGTGCCAGCTCACCACAAGTAGGGGTCAACACCGGGGAGCTGTTTTTT
TRBJ2-3 NA TRBD1 TRBV5-1 CASSQGTGGHTDTQYF TGCGCCAGCAGCCAAGGGACAGGGGGCCACACGGATACGCAGTATTTT
TRBJ2-5 NA NA TRBV15 CATSRDRGTFETQYF TGTGCCACCAGCAGAGACCGGGGGACCTTTGAGACCCAGTACTTC
TRBJ1-4 NA TRBD1 TRBV5-6 CASSLGQGVGEKLFF TGTGCCAGCAGCTTAGGACAGGGCGTCGGGGAAAAACTGTTTTTT
TRBJ2-3 NA TRBD2 TRBV7-8 CASSLNPARLAGDTDTQYF TGTGCCAGCAGCTTAAATCCAGCTAGACTAGCGGGGGACACAGATACGCAGTATTTT
TRBJ2-2 NA NA TRBV19 CASSISGVGTGELFF TGTGCCAGTAGTATATCGGGTGTCGGCACCGGGGAGCTGTTTTTT
TRBJ1-2 NA NA TRBV11-2 CASSRGGGDGYTF TGTGCCAGCAGCAGGGGGGGCGGGGATGGCTACACCTTC
TRBJ1-1 NA NA TRBV5-4 CASSFEGVNTEAFF TGTGCCAGCAGCTTCGAGGGAGTGAACACTGAAGCTTTCTTT
TRBJ1-5 few TRBD1 TRBV5-8 CASSSQGPPQHF TGTGCCAGCAGCTCACAGGGGCCGCCCCAGCATTTT
TRBJ1-2 NA NA TRBV27 CASSSLGLTPANYGYTF TGTGCCAGCTCCAGTCTGGGACTCACCCCAGCCAACTATGGCTACACCTTC
TRBJ2-7 NA NA TRBV15 CATSRLTGEQYF TGTGCCACCAGCAGATTGACCGGGGAGCAGTACTTC
TRBJ2-3 NA TRBD2 TRBV12-5 CASGSSSGGGGTQYF TGTGCTAGTGGTTCGTCTAGCGGGGGCGGGGGTACGCAGTATTTT
TRBJ1-4 once NA TRBV5-6 CASSFERFNEKLFF TGTGCCAGCAGCTTCGAGCGGTTTAATGAAAAACTGTTTTTT
TRBJ2-1 NA NA TRBV5-1 CASSLDVEEVRFF TGCGCCAGCAGCTTGGACGTAGAGGAGGTCCGGTTCTTC
TRBJ2-1 NA NA TRBV13 CASSLFPGNEQFF TGTGCCAGCAGCTTATTCCCAGGTAATGAGCAGTTCTTC
TRBJ1-3 NA NA TRBV4-3 CASSQERESHYTIYF TGCGCCAGCAGCCAAGAGAGAGAATCCCACTACACCATATATTTT
TRBJ1-5 NA NA TRBV3-1/TRBV3-2 CASSQDRVNQPQHF TGTGCCAGCAGCCAAGATCGGGTCAATCAGCCCCAGCATTTT
TRBJ2-1 NA TRBD2 TRBV28 CASSSPQRGGNEQFF TGTGCCAGCAGCTCACCGCAGCGGGGGGGCAATGAGCAGTTCTTC
TRBJ1-6 NA TRBD1 TRBV27 CASKGGQGYSPLHF TGTGCCAGCAAGGGGGGACAGGGTTATTCACCCCTCCACTTT
TRBJ2-4 NA TRBD1 TRBV5-4 CASSHPRGTSNIQYF TGTGCCAGCAGTCACCCCAGGGGGACGTCAAACATTCAGTACTTC
TRBJ1-2 NA NA TRBV5-1 CAPSPRDGGRVGGYTF TGCGCCCCCAGCCCACGCGACGGGGGGCGCGTGGGGGGCTACACCTTC
TRBJ2-1 NA TRBD2 TRBV7-2 CASSLDPLAGNNEQFF TGTGCCAGCAGCTTAGACCCCCTAGCGGGGAACAATGAGCAGTTCTTC
TRBJ1-2 NA NA TRBV7-9 CASSLSGTTYGYTF TGTGCCAGCAGCTTATCCGGAACTACCTATGGCTACACCTTC
TRBJ1-1 few NA TRBV6-2/TRBV6-3 CASSSLGFPEAFF TGTGCCAGCAGTTCGTTGGGCTTCCCTGAAGCTTTCTTT
TRBJ2-1 NA TRBD1 TRBV7-9 CASSLVAGGRPGQFF TGTGCCAGCAGCTTGGTCGCAGGGGGTCGACCGGGGCAGTTCTTC
TRBJ1-2 NA TRBD1 TRBV7-2 CASSPGGQYYGYTF TGTGCCAGCAGCCCAGGGGGACAGTACTATGGCTACACCTTC
TRBJ2-5 NA NA TRBV5-6 CASSPGGGQGETQYF TGTGCCAGCAGCCCCGGAGGGGGCCAGGGAGAGACCCAGTACTTC
TRBJ2-3 NA TRBD2 TRBV19 CASRTSGSTDTQYF TGTGCCAGTAGAACTAGCGGGAGCACAGATACGCAGTATTTT
TRBJ2-1 NA TRBD1 TRBV5-1 CASSPQGAGVYNEQFF TGCGCCAGCAGCCCCCAGGGGGCTGGGGTCTACAATGAGCAGTTCTTC
TRBJ1-4 NA NA TRBV9 CASSVEGTGYDEKLFF TGTGCCAGCAGCGTAGAGGGTACAGGATACGATGAAAAACTGTTTTTT
TRBJ2-7 few TRBD1 TRBV7-9 CASSSDRGRTDEQYF TGTGCCAGCAGCTCGGACAGGGGGCGAACCGACGAGCAGTACTTC
TRBJ1-2 once NA TRBV19 CASTPRVNYGYTF TGTGCCAGTACCCCGAGGGTGAACTATGGCTACACCTTC
TRBJ2-5 NA NA TRBV24-1 CATSDLGQQKETQYF TGTGCCACCAGTGATTTGGGACAGCAAAAAGAGACCCAGTACTTC
TRBJ1-5 once NA TRBV2 CASRDNLGPQHF TGTGCCAGCAGGGACAACCTCGGGCCCCAGCATTTT
TRBJ1-2 NA NA TRBV19 CASSPSRGDGYGYTF TGTGCCAGTAGCCCCAGCAGGGGTGATGGTTATGGCTACACCTTC
TRBJ2-1 NA NA TRBV5-4 CASSLGGGGGYEQFF TGTGCCAGCAGCTTGGGTGGGGGGGGCGGGTATGAGCAGTTCTTC
TRBJ2-2 NA NA TRBV5-1 CASSGGFDTGELFF TGCGCCAGCAGCGGCGGGTTCGACACCGGGGAGCTGTTTTTT
TRBJ2-5 NA TRBD1 TRBV6-5 CASSGTAQETQYF TGTGCCAGCAGCGGGACAGCCCAAGAGACCCAGTACTTC
TRBJ2-1 once TRBD1 TRBV9 CASSGGQESSYNEQFF TGTGCCAGCAGCGGGGGACAGGAGAGCTCCTACAATGAGCAGTTCTTC
TRBJ1-2 NA TRBD1 TRBV5-1 CASSAGTAGSYGYTF TGCGCCAGCAGCGCCGGGACAGCCGGGAGCTATGGCTACACCTTC
TRBJ2-1 NA TRBD2 TRBV3-1/TRBV3-2 CASSTRRYGGGPSNEQFF TGTGCCAGCAGCACAAGACGATACGGCGGGGGGCCCTCGAATGAGCAGTTCTTC